This T cell receptor (beta chain) emerged from a study of T cell changes during pregnancy in multiple sclerosis. This clone has a single count. This CDR3 has 14 residues. In germline, CDR1 is SGHAT, CDR2 FQNNGV. V lost 3 bases, J lost 4 bases, and 12 bases lay in between. The method was immunoSEQ multiplex PCR; TCRdb's version includes in-frame clones alone and lacks a portion of them. The data contain some 50,000 clones, about 90% of them singletons. Sequencing was performed on CD4+ T cells from peripheral blood mononuclear cells, taken in the second trimester of pregnancy. The receptor was isolated from a female donor with multiple sclerosis, enrolled in a pregnancy study. The chain couples TRBV11-2 to TRBJ1-2; a possible D gene is TRBD1 (6 bases). The CDR3 DNA sequence: TGTGCCAGCAGCTTGCCAGGGGTTACCTATGGCTACACCTTC. Translating gives CASSLPGVTYGYTF. The full variable domain, completed using reference TRBV11-2 and TRBJ1-2, is EAGVAQSPRYKIIEKRQSVAFWCNPISGHATLYWYQQILGQGPKLLIQFQNNGVVDDSQLPKDRFSAERLKGVDSTLKIQPAKLEDSAVYLCASSLPGVTYGYTFGSGTRLTVV.